The 22 T cell receptor beta chains given below trace back to one sample, sequenced in a study of blood T cell repertoires in COVID-19. Sequencing used immunoSEQ multiplex PCR; TCRdb keeps in-frame clones, though not all of them. The data contain approximately 76,000 clones, 75% to 90% of them singletons. Sequenced sample: peripheral blood. The receptors originated from a woman older than 75 with active or convalescent COVID-19.

V is TRBV19 and J is TRBJ2-3; possible D gene TRBD1, 5 bases. CDR1 is LNHDA, CDR2 SQIVND, per germline (reference sequence). The CDR3 length is 14 residues. The V end was cut by 2 bases, the J end by 6 bases, with 12 bases between. The CDR3 region has the DNA TGTGCCAGTAGTATAAAGCAGGGAAAGGATACGCAGTATTTT. The encoded protein is CASSIKQGKDTQYF.

The V gene is TRBV5-1, the J gene TRBJ2-5, with D perhaps TRBD1 (5 bases). This CDR3 has 14 amino acids. Per germline, CDR1 SGHRS and CDR2 YFSETQ. Between the trimmed V and J ends, which lost 2 bases and 7 bases, there was a span of 15 bases. CDR3 loop: CASSLQQGSGTQYF. As DNA, the CDR3 is TGCGCCAGCAGCTTACAGCAGGGAAGTGGGACCCAGTACTTC. The complete variable domain, with remaining parts taken from reference TRBV5-1 and TRBJ2-5, reads KAGVTQTPRYLIKTRGQQVTLSCSPISGHRSVSWYQQTPGQGLQFLFEYFSETQRNKGNFPGRFSGRQFSNSRSEMNVSTLELGDSALYLCASSLQQGSGTQYFGPGTRLLVL.

V gene TRBV7-2 combines with J gene TRBJ2-5; perhaps TRBD1 as D (5 bases). Germline values: CDR1 SGHTA, CDR2 FQGNSA. This CDR3 contains 14 residues. Trimming shortened V by 0 bases and J by 3 bases, and 8 bases separated the two germline ends. CDR3 sequence: CASSLAGAKETQYF. The CDR3 coding sequence is TGTGCCAGCAGCTTAGCAGGGGCCAAAGAGACCCAGTACTTC.

This clone was picked up one time. This chain connects TRBV30 to TRBJ1-2; 8 positions match TRBD1. CDR1 GTSNPN and CDR2 SVGIG come from the germline V gene (reference sequence). The CDR3 is made up of 12 amino acids. Trimming removed 2 bases from V and 7 bases from J; junction bases left unmatched: 3. DNA of the CDR3: TGTGCCTGGAGTATGACAGGGGCTGGCTACACCTTC. Translating gives CAWSMTGAGYTF.

The V call is TRBV6-2 or TRBV6-3, the J call TRBJ2-1, with D possibly matching TRBD1 (6 bases). Between the trimmed V and J ends, which lost 5 bases and 9 bases, there was a span of 14 bases. The CDR3 runs 13 residues. Germline CDR1 reads MNHEY; CDR2 reads SVGEGT. CDR3 amino acids: CASSPRGFGEQFF. In DNA, the CDR3 is TGTGCCAGCAGTCCCAGGGGATTCGGTGAGCAGTTCTTC.

The table lists this clone with a count of one. V is TRBV27 and J is TRBJ1-4, with a tentative D call TRBD1 (6 bases). Trimming pared 3 bases from V and 8 bases from J, leaving 16 bases between. The CDR3 is 15 amino acids. Germline CDR1 and CDR2: MNHEY and SMNVEV (reference sequence). The CDR3: CASSFIWGPSEKLFF. DNA for the CDR3: TGTGCCAGCAGTTTTATATGGGGGCCTTCGGAAAAACTGTTTTTT.

The V gene is TRBV5-3, the J gene TRBJ1-5; D remains ambiguous. TRBV5-3 is given ORF status, its function remaining uncertain. The CDR3 is made up of 14 amino acids. The V end was cut by 4 bases, the J end by 8 bases, with 16 bases between. Written as DNA, the CDR3 is TGTGCCAGAAGCCCAAACCCAGATTTTAAGCCCCAGCATTTT. Protein: CARSPNPDFKPQHF.

This chain joins TRBV4-3 and TRBJ1-2, with D possibly matching TRBD1 (5 bases). CDR1 is LGHNA, CDR2 YSLEER, per germline. The CDR3 runs 13 residues. V lost 3 bases to trimming and J lost 7 bases, with 12 bases between them. CDR3: CASSHAGSGGYTF. The CDR3 DNA reads TGCGCCAGCAGCCACGCAGGGTCTGGTGGCTACACCTTC.

V gene TRBV7-8 combines with J gene TRBJ1-6; 9 bases are a match to TRBD1. CDR1 is SGHVS, CDR2 FQNEAQ, per germline. After removal of 5 bases from V and 9 bases from J, the junction contained 11 bases not matched to a gene. The CDR3 extends over 16 amino acids. CDR3 nucleotide sequence: TGTGCCAGCAGCACCGGGACAGGGAACTTTGGTTCACCCCTCCACTTT. Protein product: CASSTGTGNFGSPLHF. Full variable domain (missing parts from reference TRBV7-8 and TRBJ1-6): GAGVSQSPRYKVAKRGQDVALRCDPISGHVSLFWYQQALGQGPEFLTYFQNEAQLDKSGLPSDRFFAERPEGSVSTLKIQRTQQEDSAVYLCASSTGTGNFGSPLHFGNGTRLTVT.

This clone is classed as large. The chain is built from TRBV7-9 and TRBJ1-4, with 7 bases lining up with TRBD1. There are 14 residues in the CDR3. J gave up 4 bases and V 5 bases, and 4 bases lay outside the gene matches. Germline V lookup: CDR1 SEHNR, CDR2 FQNEAQ (reference sequence). The CDR3 protein is CASSQGQSNEKLFF. CDR3 nucleotide sequence: TGTGCCAGCAGCCAGGGACAGAGTAATGAAAAACTGTTTTTT.

The V gene is TRBV6-5, the J gene TRBJ1-3; no firm D call. V was trimmed by 6 bases and J by 0 bases, leaving 9 bases between them. Germline V gene data show CDR1 as MNHEY and CDR2 as SVGAGI. This CDR3 is built from 14 residues. CDR3 bases: TGTGCCAGCAGGCGACTCCTCTCTGGAAACACCATATATTTT. Translating it yields CASRRLLSGNTIYF.

The V call is TRBV9, the J call TRBJ1-1; 7 bases match TRBD1. The V gene end was trimmed by 4 bases and the J gene end by 5 bases; junction bases not matched to a gene: 8. This CDR3 is built from 14 residues. Per the germline V gene, CDR1 is SGDLS and CDR2 is YYNGEE. The CDR3 region is CASSLETGSTEAFF. DNA for the CDR3: TGTGCCAGCAGCCTCGAGACAGGGAGTACTGAAGCTTTCTTT.

V gene TRBV27 combines with J gene TRBJ1-6; 10 bases match TRBD1. Looked up from germline, CDR1 is MNHEY and CDR2 is SMNVEV (reference sequence). The V and J ends lost 8 bases and 8 bases, in that order; junction bases with no gene match: 3. The CDR3 totals 13 residues. CDR3 in DNA: TGTGCCAGCCGACAGGGGGCGTATTCACCCCTCCACTTT. The encoded protein is CASRQGAYSPLHF.

Here the CDR3 DNA reads TGTGCCAGCGTCCTATTTCGGGGGGACTTTCGAATTGCTACGCAGTATTTT. Translation gives CASVLFRGDFRIATQYF. J is TRBJ2-3 and V is TRBV9; 7 nucleotides agree with TRBD2. The CDR3 loop spans 17 amino acids. After removal of 7 bases from V and 8 bases from J, the junction contained 22 bases not matched to a gene. Germline V lookup: CDR1 SGDLS, CDR2 YYNGEE.

The gene calls are TRBV30 and TRBJ2-3; TRBD2 matches at 15 bases. Germline CDR1 is GTSNPN and CDR2 is SVGIG (reference sequence). The CDR3 contains 16 residues. Losses at the gene ends were 5 bases for V and 4 bases for J; bases not matched to a gene: 7. CDR3 in amino acids: CAWGRGLAGGADTQYF. The CDR3 region has the DNA TGTGCCTGGGGGCGGGGACTAGCGGGGGGAGCAGATACGCAGTATTTT.

The chain recombines TRBV7-2 with TRBJ1-3; 7 bases line up with TRBD1. V shed 5 bases, J shed 0 bases, and the junction held 7 bases outside the gene matches. Germline loops: CDR1 SGHTA, CDR2 FQGNSA. This CDR3 has 16 residues. In nucleotides, the CDR3 is TGTGCCAGCAGCCCTCTAGACAGGGCCTCTGGAAACACCATATATTTT. Encoded protein: CASSPLDRASGNTIYF. Variable domain in full (rest from reference TRBV7-2 and TRBJ1-3): GAGVSQSPSNKVTEKGKDVELRCDPISGHTALYWYRQSLGQGLEFLIYFQGNSAPDKSGLPSDRFSAERTGGSVSTLTIQRTQQEDSAVYLCASSPLDRASGNTIYFGEGSWLTVV.

This chain joins TRBV6-4 and TRBJ1-2; 7 bases fit TRBD1. Germline trimming cut 4 bases from V and 5 bases from J; bases unmatched to any gene: 7. Germline V gives CDR1 MRHNA, CDR2 SNTAGT. The CDR3 covers 14 residues. CDR3 DNA sequence: TGTGCCAGCAGTGGTTTGCCAGGGGGATATGGCTACACCTTC. It codes for CASSGLPGGYGYTF.

This sequence joins TRBV28 and TRBJ2-7; D is undetermined. There are 12 residues in the CDR3. The V gene's germline CDR1 is MDHEN and CDR2 SYDVKM. V lost 6 bases to trimming and J lost 3 bases, with 9 bases between them. CDR3 nucleotide sequence: TGTGCCAGCAGGGCCCAAAACTACGAGCAGTACTTC. Protein product: CASRAQNYEQYF.

The chain recombines TRBV5-1 with TRBJ2-7; D might be TRBD2 (5 bases). CDR3 size: 17 residues. V lost 0 bases to trimming and J lost 5 bases, with 21 bases between them. The germline gives CDR1 SGHRS, CDR2 YFSETQ. Here the CDR3 DNA reads TGCGCCAGCAGCTTGGGGGGAGCCCGGGCCTGGTTGGACGAGCAGTACTTC. It specifies CASSLGGARAWLDEQYF.

CDR3 in DNA: TGTGCCAGCTCACCCTATTCGGGAGGGGATAATTCACCCCTCCACTTT. This gives the protein CASSPYSGGDNSPLHF. This rearrangement joins TRBV18 to TRBJ1-6; possible D gene TRBD1, 5 bases. Germline CDR1 is KGHSH and CDR2 is LQKENI. With 3 bases removed from V and 5 bases from J, the gap between germline ends came to 14 bases. The CDR3 is 16 amino acids.

The chain uses TRBV7-2 and TRBJ2-1; a weak D match, TRBD1 (6 bases). The CDR3 spans 16 residues. Germline V CDR1 and CDR2: SGHTA, FQGNSA. Deletions cut 5 bases from V and 0 bases from J, with 14 bases between. DNA of the CDR3: TGTGCCAGCAGCAGGAGACAGGTGAGCTCCTACAATGAGCAGTTCTTC. Its protein is CASSRRQVSSYNEQFF.

This chain joins TRBV5-1 and TRBJ1-2; D gene uncertain. The CDR3 runs to 15 residues. The ends were cut back, 2 bases at V and 4 bases at J, with 15 bases in the middle. Germline V gives CDR1 SGHRS, CDR2 YFSETQ. CDR3 DNA: TGCGCCAGCAGCTTAGAGGGCCAAGCCATCTATGGCTACACCTTC. Translating it yields CASSLEGQAIYGYTF.